This TCR beta chain was sequenced during a study of T cell changes during pregnancy in multiple sclerosis. The CDR3 totals 14 residues. Germline V gives CDR1 SNHLY, CDR2 FYNNEI. After removal of 3 bases from V and 6 bases from J, the junction contained 4 bases not matched to a gene. Profiled with immunoSEQ multiplex PCR; TCRdb holds only in-frame clones, not every one. The sample records about 40,000 clones, about 88% being singletons. The input for sequencing was CD4+ T cells from peripheral blood mononuclear cells, taken before pregnancy. The V call is TRBV2, the J call TRBJ2-7; 11 nucleotides agree with TRBD2. The source of this sequence is a female donor with multiple sclerosis, enrolled in a pregnancy study. The CDR3 loop is CASSDQLAGVEQYF. DNA of the CDR3: TGTGCCAGCAGTGATCAACTAGCGGGAGTCGAGCAGTACTTC.